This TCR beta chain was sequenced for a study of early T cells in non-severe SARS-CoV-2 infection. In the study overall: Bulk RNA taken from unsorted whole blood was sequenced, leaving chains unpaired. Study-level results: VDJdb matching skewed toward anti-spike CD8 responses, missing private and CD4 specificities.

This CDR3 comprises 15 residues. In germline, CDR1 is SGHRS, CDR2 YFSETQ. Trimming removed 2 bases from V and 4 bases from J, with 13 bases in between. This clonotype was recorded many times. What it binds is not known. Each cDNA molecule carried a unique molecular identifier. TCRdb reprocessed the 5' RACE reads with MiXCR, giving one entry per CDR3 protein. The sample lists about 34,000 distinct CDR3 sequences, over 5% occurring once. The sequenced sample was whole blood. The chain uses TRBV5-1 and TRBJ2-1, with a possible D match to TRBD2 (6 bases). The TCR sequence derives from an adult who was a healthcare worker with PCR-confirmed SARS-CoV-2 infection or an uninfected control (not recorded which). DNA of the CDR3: TGCGCCAGCAGCTTTCCGGGACTGGAATACAATGAGCAGTTCTTC. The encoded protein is CASSFPGLEYNEQFF.